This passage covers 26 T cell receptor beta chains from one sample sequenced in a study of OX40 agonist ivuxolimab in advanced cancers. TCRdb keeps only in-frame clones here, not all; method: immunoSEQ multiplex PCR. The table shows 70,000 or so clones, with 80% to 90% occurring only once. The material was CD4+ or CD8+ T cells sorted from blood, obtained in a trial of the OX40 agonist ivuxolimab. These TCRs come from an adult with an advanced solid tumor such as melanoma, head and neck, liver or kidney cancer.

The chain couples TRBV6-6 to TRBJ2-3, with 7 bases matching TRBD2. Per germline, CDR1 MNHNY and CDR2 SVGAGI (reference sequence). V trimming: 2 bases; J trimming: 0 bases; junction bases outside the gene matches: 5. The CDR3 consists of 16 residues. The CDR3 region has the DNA TGTGCCAGCAGTTACGGGGGGGGGACTAGCACAGATACGCAGTATTTT. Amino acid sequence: CASSYGGGTSTDTQYF.

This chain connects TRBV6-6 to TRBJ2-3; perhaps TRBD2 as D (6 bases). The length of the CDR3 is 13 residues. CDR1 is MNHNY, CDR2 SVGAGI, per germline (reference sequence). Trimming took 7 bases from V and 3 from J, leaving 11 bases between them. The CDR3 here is CASNLARTDTQYF. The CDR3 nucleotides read TGTGCCAGCAATCTAGCGAGAACAGATACGCAGTATTTT.

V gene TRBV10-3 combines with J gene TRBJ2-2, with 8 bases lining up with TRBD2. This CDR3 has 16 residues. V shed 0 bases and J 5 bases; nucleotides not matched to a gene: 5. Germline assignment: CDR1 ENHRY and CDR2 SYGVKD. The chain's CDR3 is CAISESSGGPTGELFF. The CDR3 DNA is TGTGCCATCAGTGAGTCGTCGGGAGGGCCAACCGGGGAGCTGTTTTTT.

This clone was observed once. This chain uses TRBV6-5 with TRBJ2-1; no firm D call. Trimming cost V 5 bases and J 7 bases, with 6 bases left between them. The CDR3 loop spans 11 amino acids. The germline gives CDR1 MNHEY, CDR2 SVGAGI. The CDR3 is CASSLQNEQFF. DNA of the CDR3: TGTGCCAGCAGTCTCCAAAATGAGCAGTTCTTC.

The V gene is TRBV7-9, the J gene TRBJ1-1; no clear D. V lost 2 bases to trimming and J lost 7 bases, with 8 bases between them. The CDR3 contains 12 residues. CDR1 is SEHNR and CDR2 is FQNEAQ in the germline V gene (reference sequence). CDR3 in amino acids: CASSLIRLEAFF. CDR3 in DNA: TGTGCCAGCAGCTTAATCCGGCTTGAAGCTTTCTTT. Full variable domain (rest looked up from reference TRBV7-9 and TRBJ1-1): DTGVSQNPRHKITKRGQNVTFRCDPISEHNRLYWYRQTLGQGPEFLTYFQNEAQLEKSRLLSDRFSAERPKGSFSTLEIQRTEQGDSAMYLCASSLIRLEAFFGQGTRLTVV.

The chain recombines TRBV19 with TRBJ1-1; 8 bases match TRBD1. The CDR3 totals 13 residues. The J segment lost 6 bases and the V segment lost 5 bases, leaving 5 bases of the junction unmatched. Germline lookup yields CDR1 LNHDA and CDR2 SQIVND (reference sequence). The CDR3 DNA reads TGTGCCAGTAGTGCGACAGGGGTCGCTGAAGCTTTCTTT. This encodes CASSATGVAEAFF.

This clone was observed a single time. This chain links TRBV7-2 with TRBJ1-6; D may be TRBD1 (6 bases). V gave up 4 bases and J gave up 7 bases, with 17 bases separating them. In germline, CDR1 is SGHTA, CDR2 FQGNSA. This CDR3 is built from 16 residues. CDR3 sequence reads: CASSSLSTGYNSPLHF. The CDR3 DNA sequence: TGTGCCAGCAGCTCCTTATCCACAGGGTACAATTCACCCCTCCACTTT.

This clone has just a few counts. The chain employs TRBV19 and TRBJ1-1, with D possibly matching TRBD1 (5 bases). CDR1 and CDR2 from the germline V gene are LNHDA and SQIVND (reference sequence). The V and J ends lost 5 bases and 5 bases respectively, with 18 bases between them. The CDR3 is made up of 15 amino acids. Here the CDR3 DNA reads TGTGCCAGTAGTTCCCCTGGGGCGGTACGAACTGAAGCTTTCTTT. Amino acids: CASSSPGAVRTEAFF.

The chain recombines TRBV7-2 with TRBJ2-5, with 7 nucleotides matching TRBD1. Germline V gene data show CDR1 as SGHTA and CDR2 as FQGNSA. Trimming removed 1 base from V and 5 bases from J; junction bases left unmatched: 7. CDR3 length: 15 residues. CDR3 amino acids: CASSLDGVRGETQYF. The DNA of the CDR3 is TGTGCCAGCAGCTTAGACGGCGTCAGGGGGGAGACCCAGTACTTC. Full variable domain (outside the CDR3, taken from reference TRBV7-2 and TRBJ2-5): GAGVSQSPSNKVTEKGKDVELRCDPISGHTALYWYRQSLGQGLEFLIYFQGNSAPDKSGLPSDRFSAERTGGSVSTLTIQRTQQEDSAVYLCASSLDGVRGETQYFGPGTRLLVL.

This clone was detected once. The CDR3: CASSELGATNEKLFF. The DNA for the CDR3 is TGTGCCAGCAGTGAGTTGGGGGCAACTAATGAAAAACTGTTTTTT. The J gene is TRBJ1-4, the V gene TRBV25-1; D possibly corresponds to TRBD1 (5 bases). In germline, CDR1 is MGHDK, CDR2 SYGVNS. Trimming pared 3 bases from V and 0 bases from J, leaving 8 bases between. The CDR3 covers 15 residues.

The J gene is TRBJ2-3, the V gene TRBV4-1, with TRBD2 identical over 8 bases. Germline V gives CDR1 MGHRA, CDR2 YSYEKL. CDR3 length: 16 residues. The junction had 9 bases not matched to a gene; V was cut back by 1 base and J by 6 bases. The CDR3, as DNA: TGCGCCAGCAGCCAAGGACCAGCGGGGGCACCTGATACGCAGTATTTT. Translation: CASSQGPAGAPDTQYF.

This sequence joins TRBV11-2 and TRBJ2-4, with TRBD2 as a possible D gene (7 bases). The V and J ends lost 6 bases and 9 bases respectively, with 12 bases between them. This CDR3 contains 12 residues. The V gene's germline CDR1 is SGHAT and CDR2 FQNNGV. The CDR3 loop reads CASRGGGFIQYF. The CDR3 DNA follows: TGTGCCAGCAGAGGGGGGGGGTTCATTCAGTACTTC.

The CDR3 sequence is CASSITGASTDTQYF. The CDR3 DNA sequence: TGTGCCAGTAGTATCACCGGGGCTAGCACAGATACGCAGTATTTT. This sequence joins TRBV19 and TRBJ2-3; D is tentatively TRBD1 or TRBD2 (5 bases each). The CDR3 is 15 residues long. The germline V gene encodes CDR1 LNHDA and CDR2 SQIVND (reference sequence). Trimming shortened V by 3 bases and J by 0 bases, and 10 bases separated the two germline ends. Full variable domain (rest looked up from reference TRBV19 and TRBJ2-3): DGGITQSPKYLFRKEGQNVTLSCEQNLNHDAMYWYRQDPGQGLRLIYYSQIVNDFQKGDIAEGYSVSREKKESFPLTVTSAQKNPTAFYLCASSITGASTDTQYFGPGTRLTVL.

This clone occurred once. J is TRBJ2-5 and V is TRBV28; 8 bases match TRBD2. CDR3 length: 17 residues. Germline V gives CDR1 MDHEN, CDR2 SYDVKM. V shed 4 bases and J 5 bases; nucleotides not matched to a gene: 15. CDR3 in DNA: TGTGCCAGCAGTTCACCCCGGGGGGGGCAGGGTTCGGAGACCCAGTACTTC. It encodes CASSSPRGGQGSETQYF.

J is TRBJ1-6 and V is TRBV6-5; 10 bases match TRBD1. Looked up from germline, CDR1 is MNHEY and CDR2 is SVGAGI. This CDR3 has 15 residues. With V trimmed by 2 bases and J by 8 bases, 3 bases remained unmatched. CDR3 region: CASSYRTGGDSPLHF. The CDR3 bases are TGTGCCAGCAGTTACAGGACAGGGGGGGATTCACCCCTCCACTTT.

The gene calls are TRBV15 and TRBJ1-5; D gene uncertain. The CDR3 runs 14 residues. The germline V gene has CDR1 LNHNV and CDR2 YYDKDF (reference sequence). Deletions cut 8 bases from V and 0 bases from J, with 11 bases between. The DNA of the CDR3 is TGTGCCACCTCATCCGGCTATAGCAATCAGCCCCAGCATTTT. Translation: CATSSGYSNQPQHF.

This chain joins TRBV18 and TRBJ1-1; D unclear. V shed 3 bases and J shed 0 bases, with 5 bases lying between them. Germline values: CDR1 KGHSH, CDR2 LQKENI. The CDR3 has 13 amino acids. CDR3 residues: CASSPQMNTEAFF. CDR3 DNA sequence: TGTGCCAGCTCACCCCAGATGAACACTGAAGCTTTCTTT.

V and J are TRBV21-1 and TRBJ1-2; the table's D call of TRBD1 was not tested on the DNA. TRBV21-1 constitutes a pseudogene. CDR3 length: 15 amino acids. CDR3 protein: CASDHSGLANYGYTF. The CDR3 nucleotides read TGTGCCAGCGACCACTCAGGATTAGCTAACTATGGCTACACCTTC.

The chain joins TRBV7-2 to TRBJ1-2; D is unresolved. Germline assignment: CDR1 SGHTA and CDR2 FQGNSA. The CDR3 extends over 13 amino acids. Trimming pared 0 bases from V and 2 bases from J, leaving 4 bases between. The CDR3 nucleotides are TGTGCCAGCAGCTTAGCAAGGAACTATGGCTACACCTTC. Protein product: CASSLARNYGYTF.

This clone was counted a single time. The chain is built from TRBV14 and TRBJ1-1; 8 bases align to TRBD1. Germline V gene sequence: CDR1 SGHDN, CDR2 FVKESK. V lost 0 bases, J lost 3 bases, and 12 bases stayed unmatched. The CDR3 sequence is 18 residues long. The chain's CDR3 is CASSQDLWGNRGDTEAFF. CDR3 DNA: TGTGCCAGCAGCCAAGATTTGTGGGGAAACAGGGGGGACACTGAAGCTTTCTTT.

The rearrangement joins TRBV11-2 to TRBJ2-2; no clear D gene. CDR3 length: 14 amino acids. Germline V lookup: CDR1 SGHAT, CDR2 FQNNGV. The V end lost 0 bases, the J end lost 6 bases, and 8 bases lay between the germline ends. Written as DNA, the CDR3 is TGTGCCAGCAGCTTAGATTTGACCCCCGGGGAGCTGTTTTTT. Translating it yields CASSLDLTPGELFF.

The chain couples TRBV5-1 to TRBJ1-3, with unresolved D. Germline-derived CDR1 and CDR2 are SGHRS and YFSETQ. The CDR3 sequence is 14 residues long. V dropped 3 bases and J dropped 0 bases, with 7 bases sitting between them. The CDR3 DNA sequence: TGCGCCAGCAGCTCGAGGAGCTCTGGAAACACCATATATTTT. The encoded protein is CASSSRSSGNTIYF.

CDR3 in DNA: TGTGCCAGCAGAACCGGGACTCTAGCCTACGAGCAGTACTTC. It specifies CASRTGTLAYEQYF. The rearrangement links TRBV7-2 to TRBJ2-7; D may be TRBD2 (6 bases). CDR1 is SGHTA, CDR2 FQGNSA, per germline. This CDR3 comprises 14 residues. V was trimmed by 6 bases and J by 2 bases, leaving 14 bases between them.

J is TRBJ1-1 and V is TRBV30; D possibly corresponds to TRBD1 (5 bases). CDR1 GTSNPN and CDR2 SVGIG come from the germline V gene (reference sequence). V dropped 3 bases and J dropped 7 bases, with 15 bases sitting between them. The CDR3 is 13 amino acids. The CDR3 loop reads CAWRDTAAGEAFF. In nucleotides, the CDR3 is TGTGCCTGGAGGGACACAGCCGCCGGTGAAGCTTTCTTT.

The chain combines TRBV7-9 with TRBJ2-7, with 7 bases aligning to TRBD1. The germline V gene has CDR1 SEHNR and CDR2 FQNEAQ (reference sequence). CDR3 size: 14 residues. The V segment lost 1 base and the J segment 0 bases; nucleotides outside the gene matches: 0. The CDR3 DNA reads TGTGCCAGCAGCTTAGGGACAGGCTCCTACGAGCAGTACTTC. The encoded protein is CASSLGTGSYEQYF. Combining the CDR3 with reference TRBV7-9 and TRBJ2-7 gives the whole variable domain DTGVSQNPRHKITKRGQNVTFRCDPISEHNRLYWYRQTLGQGPEFLTYFQNEAQLEKSRLLSDRFSAERPKGSFSTLEIQRTEQGDSAMYLCASSLGTGSYEQYFGPGTRLTVT.

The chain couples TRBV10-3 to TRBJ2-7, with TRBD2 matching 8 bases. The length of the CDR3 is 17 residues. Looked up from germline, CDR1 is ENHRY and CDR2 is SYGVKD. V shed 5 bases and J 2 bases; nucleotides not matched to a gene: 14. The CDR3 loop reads CAISPGDGRAPTYEQYF. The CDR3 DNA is TGTGCCATCAGTCCCGGGGACGGGAGGGCCCCGACCTACGAGCAGTACTTC.